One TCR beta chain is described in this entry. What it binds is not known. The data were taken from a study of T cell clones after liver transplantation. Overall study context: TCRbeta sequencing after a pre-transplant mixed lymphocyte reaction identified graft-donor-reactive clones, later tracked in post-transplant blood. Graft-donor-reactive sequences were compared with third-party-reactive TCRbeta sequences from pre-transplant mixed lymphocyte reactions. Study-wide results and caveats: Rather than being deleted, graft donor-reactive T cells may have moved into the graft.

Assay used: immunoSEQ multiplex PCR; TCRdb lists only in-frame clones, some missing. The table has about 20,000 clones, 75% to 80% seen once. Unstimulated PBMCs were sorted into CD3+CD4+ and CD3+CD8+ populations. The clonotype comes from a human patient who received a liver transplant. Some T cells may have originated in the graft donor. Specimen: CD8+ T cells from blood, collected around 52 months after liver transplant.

The CDR3 protein is CASSLPTGAPRDSEQFF. Written as DNA, the CDR3 is TGTGCCAGCAGCCTACCGACAGGGGCCCCGCGAGATAGTGAGCAGTTCTTC. The chain combines TRBV7-8 with TRBJ2-1, with TRBD1 identical over 8 bases. The germline V gene encodes CDR1 SGHVS and CDR2 FQNEAQ. The CDR3 has 17 amino acids. V gave up 5 bases and J gave up 9 bases; unmatched junction bases: 18. The variable domain in full, with the rest retrieved from reference TRBV7-8 and TRBJ2-1, is GAGVSQSPRYKVAKRGQDVALRCDPISGHVSLFWYQQALGQGPEFLTYFQNEAQLDKSGLPSDRFFAERPEGSVSTLKIQRTQQEDSAVYLCASSLPTGAPRDSEQFFGPGTRLTVL.